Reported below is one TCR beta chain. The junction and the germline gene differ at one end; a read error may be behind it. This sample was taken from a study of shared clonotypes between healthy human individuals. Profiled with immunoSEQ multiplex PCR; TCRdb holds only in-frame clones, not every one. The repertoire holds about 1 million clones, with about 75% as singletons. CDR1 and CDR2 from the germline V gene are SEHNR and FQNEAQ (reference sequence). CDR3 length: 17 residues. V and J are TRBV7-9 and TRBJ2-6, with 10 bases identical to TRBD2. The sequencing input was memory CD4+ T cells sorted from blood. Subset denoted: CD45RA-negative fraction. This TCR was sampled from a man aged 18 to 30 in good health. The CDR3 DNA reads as TGTGCCAGCAGTTTAGCGGGAGGAACCTCTGGGGCCAACGTCCTGACTTTC. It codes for CASSLAGGTSGANVLTF.